This T cell receptor beta chain stems from a study of T cells in Graves' hyperthyroidism and ophthalmopathy. Per germline, CDR1 DFQATT and CDR2 SNEGSKA (reference sequence). The CDR3 runs to 15 residues. With 0 bases removed from V and 3 bases from J, the gap between germline ends came to 14 bases. Turning to this clonotype: It may be a read error: a sequence one base away is much more abundant.

What was amplified from RNA transcripts were TCR beta CDR3 regions. HTBI primers were employed in a first-round RT-PCR of the TCR CDR3. TCRdb re-called the multiplex PCR reads with MiXCR, one entry per CDR3 protein. The sample consists of 190,000 or so distinct CDR3 sequences, approximately 20% of them appearing once. This TCR came from a man aged 40-55 years with Graves' hyperthyroidism. The rearrangement joins TRBV20-1 to TRBJ1-1; tentative D call: TRBD1 (6 bases). Specimen: blood. DNA for the CDR3: TGCAGTGCTAGAGAAGGGGGAACAGGGCACACTGAAGCTTTCTTT. Protein: CSAREGGTGHTEAFF.